The T cell receptor (beta chain) described here comes from a study of beta chain features in type 1 diabetes. Findings of the study overall: TCRB CDR3s from Type 1 diabetes patients were moderately but significantly shorter in all four CD4+ subsets.

Sorted populations all exceeded 98% purity. This CDR3 comprises 17 residues. Trimming took 4 bases from V and 0 from J; bases not matched to a gene: 3. CDR1 is SEHNR and CDR2 is FQNEAQ in the germline V gene (reference sequence). As to this clone: The antigen remains undetermined.

cDNA synthesis used the whole RNA isolate, giving expressed TCRB sequences. Clones were sequenced by immunoSEQ multiplex PCR, and TCRdb holds only the in-frame ones, with some missing. Of tens of thousands of clones listed, approximately 70% were seen once; the top ten hold about 2%. The sequencing input was Tregs from blood. This receptor was obtained from a woman between 18 and 30 years old with type 1 diabetes. V and J are TRBV7-9 and TRBJ2-6; TRBD2 aligns across 10 bases. The CDR3 DNA follows: TGTGCCAGCAGCTCCGGGACTAGCGTCTCTGGGGCCAACGTCCTGACTTTC. Residues: CASSSGTSVSGANVLTF.